One T cell receptor beta chain is described in this entry. Its antigen is undetermined. The data were taken from a study of T cell responses to AZD1222 COVID-19 vaccine. General study points: Spike-specific TCR breadth and depth rose after two AZD1222 doses. Distributed over spike, vaccine-associated CD4 TCRs predominated at 160-218 and 743-854. Clonal diversity may have been underestimated in mostly white British donors. Only a handful of people who got AZD1222 tested seropositive at baseline.

V lost 1 base, J lost 5 bases, and 7 bases stayed unmatched. The CDR3 sequence is 16 residues long. Germline lookup yields CDR1 SGHAT and CDR2 FQDESV (reference sequence). Sequencing used immunoSEQ multiplex PCR; TCRdb keeps in-frame clones, though not all of them. The sample records 110,000 or so clones, more than 70% being singletons. The chain recombines TRBV11-1 with TRBJ2-5; 10 bases are shared with TRBD2. The TCR comes from an adult who received the AZD1222 COVID-19 vaccine. The sample here was peripheral blood, taken 28 days after the second AZD1222 dose. The CDR3 DNA reads as TGTGCCAGCAGCTTAGAGGCTAGCGGGGGCCGGGAGACCCAGTACTTC. This codes for CASSLEASGGRETQYF.